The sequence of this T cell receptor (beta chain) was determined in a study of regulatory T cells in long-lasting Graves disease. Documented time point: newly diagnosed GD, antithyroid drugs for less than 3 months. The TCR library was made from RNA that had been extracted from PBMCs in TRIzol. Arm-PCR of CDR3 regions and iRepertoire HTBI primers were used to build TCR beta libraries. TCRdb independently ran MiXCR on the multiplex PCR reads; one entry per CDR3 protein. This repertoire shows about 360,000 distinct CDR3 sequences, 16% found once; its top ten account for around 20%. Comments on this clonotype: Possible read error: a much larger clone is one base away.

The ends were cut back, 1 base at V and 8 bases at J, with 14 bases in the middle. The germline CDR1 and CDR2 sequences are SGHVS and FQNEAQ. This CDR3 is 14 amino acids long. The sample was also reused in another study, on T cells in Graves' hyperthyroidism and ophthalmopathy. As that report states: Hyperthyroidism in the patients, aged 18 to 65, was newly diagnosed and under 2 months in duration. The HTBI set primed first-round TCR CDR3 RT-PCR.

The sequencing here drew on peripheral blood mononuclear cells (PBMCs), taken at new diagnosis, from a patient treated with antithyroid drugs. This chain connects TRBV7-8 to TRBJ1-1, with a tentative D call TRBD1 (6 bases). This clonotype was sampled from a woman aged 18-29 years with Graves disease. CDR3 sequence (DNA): TGTGCCAGCAGCTTAGTAAGGATCGGGACAGAAGCTTTCTTT. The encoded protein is CASSLVRIGTEAFF.